This T cell receptor (beta chain) was observed in a study of graft-versus-host responses after intestinal transplantation. Study-wide results and caveats: Across patients carrying graft-donor T cell macrochimerism, allografts held high graft-versus-host to host-versus-graft clonal ratios.

With regard to this clone: The antigen is unknown.

The CDR3 spans 15 residues. Germline CDR1 and CDR2: PRHDT and FYEKMQ (reference sequence). V was clipped by 5 bases and J by 1 base; unmatched bases: 6. Clones were read by immunoSEQ multiplex PCR, and TCRdb kept only the in-frame ones, dropping some. This table has 30,000 to 50,000 clones, roughly 95% appearing once. Source: unstimulated CD8+ T cells sorted from spleen or lymph node cells, taken before transplant. The chain uses TRBV13 and TRBJ1-1; 8 nucleotides line up with TRBD1. The origin of this receptor is a human donor who was the organ donor for an intestinal transplant. This chain's CDR3 is CASSITGGRNTEAFF. DNA of the CDR3: TGTGCCAGCAGCATTACAGGGGGTCGGAACACTGAAGCTTTCTTT. The full variable domain, completed using reference TRBV13 and TRBJ1-1, is AAGVIQSPRHLIKEKRETATLKCYPIPRHDTVYWYQQGPGQDPQFLISFYEKMQSDKGSIPDRFSAQQFSDYHSELNMSSLELGDSALYFCASSITGGRNTEAFFGQGTRLTVV.